These 32 T cell receptor beta chains originate from one sample sequenced in a study of cytomegalovirus exposure and HLA in healthy donors (dated by TCRdb to about 2017). The protocol used for the library was the immunoSEQ multiplex PCR assay. TCRdb's version of the immuneACCESS table is confined to in-frame rearrangements and falls short of the full clone set. An unresolved V gene accounts for under half of the shortfall where checked; the remainder is of unknown origin. A total of approximately 160,000 clones appear in this sample, more than 80% of them only once. In total, the top ten clones hold 3% to 3.5% of the sample. Source material: PBMCs. The receptors derive from a woman between 18 and 29 years old in good health and CMV-seropositive.

V usage is TRBV11-2 and J usage is TRBJ2-5; TRBD2 matches at 10 bases. The CDR3 has 14 amino acids. J gave up 12 bases and V 5 bases, and 12 bases lay outside the gene matches. Germline V lookup: CDR1 SGHAT, CDR2 FQNNGV. The CDR3 DNA is TGTGCCAGCAGCCCCGCCCTAGCGGGGGTACCTAAGTACTTC. It yields the protein CASSPALAGVPKYF.

This clone was recorded a few times. The rearrangement links TRBV21-1 to TRBJ1-5; the tabulated D call, TRBD1, remains unverified against the DNA. TRBV21-1 is flagged as a pseudogene. The CDR3 covers 17 residues. CDR3 coding DNA: TGTGCCAGCAGCACGCGTAGGGGGCGCGAGGACAATCAGCCCCAGCATTTT. Residues: CASSTRRGREDNQPQHF.

This clone has just a few counts. The CDR3 reads CASSQERGGADTQYF. The CDR3 nucleotides are TGTGCCAGCAGCCAAGAACGCGGGGGGGCAGATACGCAGTATTTT. V usage is TRBV4-2 and J usage is TRBJ2-3, with 9 bases identical to TRBD2. The CDR3 contains 15 residues. V lost 0 bases to trimming and J lost 4 bases; unmatched junction nucleotides: 2. Germline loops: CDR1 LGHNA, CDR2 YNFKEQ.

The chain uses TRBV19 and TRBJ2-1, with D unclear. V was clipped by 5 bases and J by 9 bases, with 14 bases between them. This CDR3 spans 13 amino acids. The germline gives CDR1 LNHDA, CDR2 SQIVND (reference sequence). Here the CDR3 reads CASSVQANGEQFF. DNA of the CDR3: TGTGCCAGTAGTGTTCAAGCGAACGGTGAGCAGTTCTTC.

This chain connects TRBV6-5 to TRBJ1-1; 7 bases line up with TRBD1. Germline V gene sequence: CDR1 MNHEY, CDR2 SVGAGI. Unmatched junction bases numbered 13, after V lost 10 bases and J lost 5 bases. The CDR3 is 14 amino acids. The CDR3 spells CATLVQGQATEAFF. The CDR3 DNA is TGTGCCACCCTAGTACAGGGGCAGGCAACTGAAGCTTTCTTT.

The chain combines TRBV21-1 with TRBJ2-1; TRBD1 is the table's D call and was not checked against the DNA. TRBV21-1 is a pseudogene segment. The CDR3 extends over 14 amino acids. The CDR3, as DNA: TGTGCCAGCAGCAAGGGACAGGGAGACAATGAGCAGTTCTTC. Translating gives CASSKGQGDNEQFF.

This chain uses TRBV7-9 with TRBJ2-1; 11 nucleotides align to TRBD2. This CDR3 comprises 17 residues. The germline V gene has CDR1 SEHNR and CDR2 FQNEAQ (reference sequence). V trimming: 6 bases; J trimming: 7 bases; junction bases outside the gene matches: 14. For the CDR3, the DNA is TGTGCCAGCAGTTACCTTATTGGGACTAGCGGTGTTAATGAGCAGTTCTTC. This encodes CASSYLIGTSGVNEQFF. Full variable domain (remainder filled in from reference TRBV7-9 and TRBJ2-1): DTGVSQNPRHKITKRGQNVTFRCDPISEHNRLYWYRQTLGQGPEFLTYFQNEAQLEKSRLLSDRFSAERPKGSFSTLEIQRTEQGDSAMYLCASSYLIGTSGVNEQFFGPGTRLTVL.

The chain combines TRBV7-9 with TRBJ2-1, with D maybe TRBD1 (5 bases). V shed 3 bases and J shed 1 base, with 10 bases lying between them. The CDR3 is made up of 15 amino acids. Germline CDR1 and CDR2: SEHNR and FQNEAQ (reference sequence). CDR3 residues: CASSFGRVSYNEQFF. In DNA, the CDR3 is TGTGCCAGCAGCTTTGGCAGGGTGTCCTACAATGAGCAGTTCTTC.

The V call is TRBV2, the J call TRBJ2-5, with 10 bases fitting TRBD2. Germline lookup yields CDR1 SNHLY and CDR2 FYNNEI. The CDR3 covers 15 residues. V trimming: 5 bases; J trimming: 2 bases; junction bases outside the gene matches: 5. The DNA for the CDR3 is TGTGCCAGCAGTCCTAGCGGGGGAAAACAAGAGACCCAGTACTTC. Amino acids: CASSPSGGKQETQYF. Variable domain in full (rest from reference TRBV2 and TRBJ2-5): EPEVTQTPSHQVTQMGQEVILRCVPISNHLYFYWYRQILGQKVEFLVSFYNNEISEKSEIFDDQFSVERPDGSNFTLKIRSTKLEDSAMYFCASSPSGGKQETQYFGPGTRLLVL.

The rearrangement uses TRBV7-9 and TRBJ1-3; the D gene is possibly TRBD1 (5 bases). The CDR3 is made up of 15 amino acids. Germline CDR1 SEHNR, CDR2 FQNEAQ (reference sequence). The V end lost 7 bases, the J end lost 2 bases, and 15 bases lay between the germline ends. DNA of the CDR3: TGTGCCAGCAACCACCCCCGGGGGGCTGGAAACACCATATATTTT. Its protein is CASNHPRGAGNTIYF.

This chain uses TRBV7-9 with TRBJ2-7; TRBD1 aligns across 8 bases. Germline V gene lookup returns CDR1 SEHNR and CDR2 FQNEAQ (reference sequence). J was trimmed by 0 bases and V by 6 bases; bases with no gene match: 7. This CDR3 spans 15 amino acids. The CDR3 sequence is CASRPRTGSSYEQYF. The CDR3 bases are TGTGCCAGCAGGCCCAGGACAGGGAGCTCCTACGAGCAGTACTTC.

The chain has TRBV7-6 and TRBJ2-1, with 13 bases aligning to TRBD2. V shed 3 bases and J 15 bases; nucleotides not matched to a gene: 8. This CDR3 comprises 14 residues. From germline, CDR1 is SGHVS and CDR2 FNYEAQ. CDR3 sequence reads: CASSFGLAGEFRFF. The CDR3, as DNA: TGTGCCAGCAGCTTTGGACTAGCGGGAGAGTTTCGGTTCTTC.

The chain employs TRBV6-5 and TRBJ2-1; D is possibly TRBD1 (6 bases). The CDR3 spans 12 residues. V shed 6 bases and J shed 9 bases, with 12 bases lying between them. The germline CDR1 and CDR2 sequences are MNHEY and SVGAGI. CDR3 sequence (DNA): TGTGCCAGCAGACAGGGTGTGGGTGAGCAGTTCTTC. Its protein product is CASRQGVGEQFF.

The V and J genes are TRBV19 and TRBJ1-1; unclear D gene. Trimming cost V 7 bases and J 0 bases, with 9 bases left between them. The CDR3 spans 13 residues. Germline V gene lookup returns CDR1 LNHDA and CDR2 SQIVND (reference sequence). CDR3 DNA sequence: TGTGCCAGTAACGCGTCATTGAACACTGAAGCTTTCTTT. Amino acid sequence: CASNASLNTEAFF.

V is TRBV10-3 and J is TRBJ1-1, with D possibly matching TRBD1 (5 bases). Trimming pared 8 bases from V and 4 bases from J, leaving 14 bases between. This CDR3 contains 13 residues. Germline CDR1 and CDR2: ENHRY and SYGVKD. CDR3 amino acids: CAISLQGSTEAFF. CDR3 coding DNA: TGTGCCATCTCGCTCCAGGGTTCCACTGAAGCTTTCTTT.

CDR3: CASSWTRTDTQYF. In DNA, the CDR3 is TGTGCCAGCAGTTGGACTCGCACAGATACGCAGTATTTT. This chain connects TRBV27 to TRBJ2-3; D perhaps matches TRBD2 (5 bases). Trimming pared 4 bases from V and 1 base from J, leaving 6 bases between. Germline assignment: CDR1 MNHEY and CDR2 SMNVEV (reference sequence). This CDR3 has 13 residues.

The chain links TRBV4-1 to TRBJ2-1, with TRBD1 matching over 8 bases. Losses at the gene ends were 1 base for V and 8 bases for J; bases not matched to a gene: 10. From germline, CDR1 is MGHRA and CDR2 YSYEKL. The CDR3 contains 16 residues. The CDR3 sequence is CASSQGWRQGWDEQFF. The CDR3 region has the DNA TGCGCCAGCAGCCAAGGGTGGAGACAGGGGTGGGATGAGCAGTTCTTC.

CDR3: CASSFYRDSPYEQYF. Here the CDR3 DNA reads TGTGCCAGCAGCTTCTACCGGGACAGCCCCTACGAGCAGTACTTC. The chain has TRBV7-2 and TRBJ2-7, with 7 bases aligning to TRBD1. V lost 3 bases to trimming and J lost 2 bases; unmatched junction nucleotides: 7. CDR1 is SGHTA, CDR2 FQGNSA, per germline. The CDR3 has 15 amino acids.

The chain recombines TRBV29-1 with TRBJ1-1; D gene unclear. There are 14 residues in the CDR3. Trimming removed 6 bases from V and 0 bases from J, with 14 bases in between. Germline values: CDR1 SQVTM, CDR2 ANQGSEA. This chain's CDR3 is CSVIPGFMNTEAFF. CDR3 nucleotides: TGCAGCGTGATCCCGGGATTCATGAACACTGAAGCTTTCTTT.

The chain links TRBV5-1 to TRBJ2-4; D perhaps matches TRBD2 (5 bases). CDR3 length equals 18 residues. Trimming shortened V by 3 bases and J by 1 base, and 20 bases separated the two germline ends. Germline V gene sequence: CDR1 SGHRS, CDR2 YFSETQ. The CDR3 here is CASSSKRSLRGAKNIQYF. As DNA, the CDR3 is TGCGCCAGCAGCTCTAAACGCAGCTTAAGAGGGGCCAAAAACATTCAGTACTTC.

The V and J genes are TRBV11-1 and TRBJ1-2, with TRBD1 as a possible D gene (5 bases). The CDR3 runs to 15 residues. CDR1 and CDR2 (germline): SGHAT, FQDESV (reference sequence). V was clipped by 7 bases and J by 7 bases, with 22 bases between them. The DNA of the CDR3 is TGTGCCAGCACCCCGTCGGGGGACTCCGCTAGTGGCTACACCTTC. Translating gives CASTPSGDSASGYTF.

The chain combines TRBV1 with TRBJ2-2; the D segment call TRBD2 is taken from the table without a DNA check. TRBV1 is a known pseudogene. CDR3 length: 17 amino acids. For the CDR3, the DNA is TGCACCAGCAGCCAAGGGCTGGGACTCGAGAACACCGGGGAGCTGTTTTTT. It specifies CTSSQGLGLENTGELFF.

The chain carries TRBV6-6 and TRBJ1-2, with D possibly matching TRBD1 (5 bases). Per germline, CDR1 MNHNY and CDR2 SVGAGI (reference sequence). The CDR3 covers 13 residues. V lost 10 bases to trimming and J lost 4 bases, with 16 bases between them. CDR3 sequence: CATERGNLYGYTF. The CDR3 coding sequence is TGTGCCACCGAGCGGGGCAATCTCTATGGCTACACCTTC.

The gene calls are TRBV28 and TRBJ1-2; 9 positions match TRBD1. The CDR3 is made up of 13 amino acids. Germline V gene data show CDR1 as MDHEN and CDR2 as SYDVKM. V lost 3 bases, J lost 8 bases, and 4 bases stayed unmatched. The CDR3 loop is CASSLGQGPGYTF. The CDR3 region has the DNA TGTGCCAGCAGTTTGGGACAGGGACCCGGCTACACCTTC.

V usage is TRBV15 and J usage is TRBJ1-5; TRBD1 matches 7 bases. The length of the CDR3 is 16 residues. Germline CDR1 and CDR2: LNHNV and YYDKDF (reference sequence). Losses at the gene ends were 3 bases for V and 0 bases for J; bases not matched to a gene: 5. The chain's CDR3 is CATSRSGTASNQPQHF. CDR3 nucleotide sequence: TGTGCCACCAGCAGGTCCGGGACAGCTAGCAATCAGCCCCAGCATTTT.

In its sample, this clone was seen once. The chain links TRBV23-1 to TRBJ2-5; TRBD1 agrees at 7 bases. TRBV23-1 is an ORF, with its function uncertain. This CDR3 region has 16 residues. The trim removed 4 bases at V and 2 bases at J, leaving 10 bases unmatched. CDR3 sequence: CASSPPGGEMQETQYF. The CDR3 DNA reads as TGCGCCAGCAGTCCGCCAGGGGGAGAGATGCAAGAGACCCAGTACTTC.

The CDR3 sequence is CASSPGRGLAGAYQETQYF. Written as DNA, the CDR3 is TGTGCCAGCAGCCCCGGTCGGGGACTAGCGGGAGCGTACCAAGAGACCCAGTACTTC. This chain uses TRBV5-4 with TRBJ2-5; 14 bases agree with TRBD2. The CDR3 loop spans 19 amino acids. Germline assignment: CDR1 SGHNT and CDR2 YYREEE (reference sequence). J gave up 0 bases and V 4 bases, and 11 bases lay outside the gene matches.

This rearrangement joins TRBV9 to TRBJ1-3, with D unresolved. The germline V and J ends were trimmed by 0 bases and 3 bases, with 16 bases remaining between them. Germline V gene data show CDR1 as SGDLS and CDR2 as YYNGEE. This CDR3 spans 17 amino acids. This chain's CDR3 is CASSVGAGDAIGNTIYF. The CDR3 DNA sequence: TGTGCCAGCAGCGTAGGGGCCGGGGATGCCATTGGAAACACCATATATTTT.

This rearrangement joins TRBV5-4 to TRBJ2-5, with 9 nucleotides matching TRBD2. Germline V gene sequence: CDR1 SGHNT, CDR2 YYREEE (reference sequence). The CDR3 has 14 amino acids. After removal of 1 base from V and 7 bases from J, the junction contained 5 bases not matched to a gene. The CDR3 bases are TGTGCCAGCAGCTTGTCGAATAGCGGGGGGACCCAGTACTTC. This encodes CASSLSNSGGTQYF.

This chain joins TRBV7-2 and TRBJ2-4; no clear D. V was shortened by 0 bases and J by 6 bases, with 6 bases between the two germline ends. Germline V CDR1 and CDR2: SGHTA, FQGNSA. The CDR3 contains 13 residues. The CDR3 sequence: CASSLARRNIQYF. The CDR3 bases are TGTGCCAGCAGCTTAGCGAGGAGAAACATTCAGTACTTC.

The chain combines TRBV6-6 with TRBJ1-2; 7 bases align to TRBD1. Germline V gives CDR1 MNHNY, CDR2 SVGAGI (reference sequence). V trimming: 1 base; J trimming: 6 bases; junction bases outside the gene matches: 11. The CDR3 contains 16 residues. The CDR3 spells CASSYYPGTDNDGYTF. DNA for the CDR3: TGTGCCAGCAGTTACTATCCCGGGACAGACAACGATGGCTACACCTTC.

The rearrangement joins TRBV19 to TRBJ1-2; D may be TRBD1 (6 bases). V gave up 5 bases and J gave up 2 bases, with 12 bases separating them. The CDR3 has 14 residues. The germline CDR1 and CDR2 sequences are LNHDA and SQIVND (reference sequence). CDR3 DNA: TGTGCCAGTAGTTTTTCACAGGGAAACTATGGCTACACCTTC. Amino acids: CASSFSQGNYGYTF. The variable domain in full, with the rest retrieved from reference TRBV19 and TRBJ1-2, is DGGITQSPKYLFRKEGQNVTLSCEQNLNHDAMYWYRQDPGQGLRLIYYSQIVNDFQKGDIAEGYSVSREKKESFPLTVTSAQKNPTAFYLCASSFSQGNYGYTFGSGTRLTVV.